The 7 T cell receptor beta chains below were found in one sample sequenced in a study of T cells after yellow fever vaccination. TCRdb passed the 5' RACE reads through MiXCR, listing each CDR3 protein once. The data contain hundreds of thousands of distinct CDR3 sequences, about 8.7% of them seen just once; the ten biggest clones take up more than 15%. Sequencing was performed on PBMCs, taken on the day of the first yellow fever vaccination. These receptors were collected from a young man who received the YFV17D yellow fever vaccine.

This clonotype was found a few times. V gene TRBV7-8 combines with J gene TRBJ1-2; D not resolved. Germline CDR1 is SGHVS and CDR2 is FQNEAQ. CDR3 length: 14 amino acids. V was cut by 5 bases and J by 4 bases, with 14 bases left in between. The CDR3 DNA reads TGTGCCAGCAGCCCCTCGGCAGGATCCTATGGCTACACCTTC. Translating gives CASSPSAGSYGYTF.

The count of this clonotype is one. The V call is TRBV5-1, the J call TRBJ2-1, with D possibly TRBD1 on 6 matching bases. Between the trimmed V and J ends, which lost 4 bases and 5 bases, there was a span of 13 bases. The CDR3 contains 14 residues. The germline CDR1 and CDR2 sequences are SGHRS and YFSETQ. The CDR3 reads CASSLVPGDNEQFF. The CDR3, as DNA: TGCGCCAGCAGCCTAGTCCCAGGGGACAATGAGCAGTTCTTC.

This clonotype appeared a few times. The rearrangement uses TRBV7-9 and TRBJ2-3; D perhaps matches TRBD2 (5 bases). The CDR3 totals 17 residues. Trimming shortened V by 4 bases and J by 1 base, and 18 bases separated the two germline ends. Germline loops: CDR1 SEHNR, CDR2 FQNEAQ (reference sequence). The CDR3 spells CASSYLGRSPGTDTQYF. The DNA of the CDR3 is TGTGCCAGCAGCTATCTGGGGAGATCCCCCGGCACAGATACGCAGTATTTT.

This clonotype was observed a few times. The CDR3: CASSYSLSSYEQYV. The CDR3, as DNA: TGTGCCAGCAGTTACAGCTTAAGCTCCTACGAGCAGTACGTC. V usage is TRBV6-5 and J usage is TRBJ2-7; D unclear. The CDR3 is 14 amino acids. V gave up 2 bases and J gave up 0 bases, with 8 bases separating them. Germline CDR1 is MNHEY and CDR2 is SVGAGI.

This clonotype appeared many times. J is TRBJ2-2 and V is TRBV6-1; TRBD1 matches 7 bases. This CDR3 has 16 amino acids. Germline trimming cut 7 bases from V and 6 bases from J; bases unmatched to any gene: 14. CDR1 is MNHNS and CDR2 is SASEGT in the germline V gene. The CDR3 nucleotides are TGTGCCAGCACCTCCTACCAGGGGGAAGTTTCCGGGGAGCTGTTTTTT. It translates to CASTSYQGEVSGELFF.

Only a few counts were recorded for this clonotype. The chain is built from TRBV6-5 and TRBJ1-1; TRBD1 matches 7 bases. Looked up from germline, CDR1 is MNHEY and CDR2 is SVGAGI. The length of the CDR3 is 15 residues. V lost 4 bases, J lost 4 bases, and 9 bases stayed unmatched. The CDR3 DNA is TGTGCCAGCAGTTTCCTCCTAGACAGGGCCACTGAAGCTTTCTTT. Residues: CASSFLLDRATEAFF.

The chain has TRBV27 and TRBJ2-7; D tentatively fits TRBD1 or TRBD2 (5 bases each). CDR3 length: 15 amino acids. CDR1 MNHEY and CDR2 SMNVEV come from the germline V gene (reference sequence). Trimming pared 3 bases from V and 2 bases from J, leaving 14 bases between. The CDR3 DNA reads as TGTGCCAGCAGTTTTTACGGGGACCCGGCCTACGAGCAGTACTTC. The encoded protein is CASSFYGDPAYEQYF.